The 29 T cell receptor beta chains below all came from one sample that was sequenced in a study of blood T cell repertoires in COVID-19. The table came from immunoSEQ multiplex PCR; TCRdb's copy has only in-frame clones and leaves some out. This sample carries tens of thousands of clones, around four fifths of them seen once, and the ten largest clones take less than 6%. Sequenced input: peripheral blood. The receptors shown here come from a human donor in a cohort sampled during active COVID-19.

The V call is TRBV5-4, the J call TRBJ2-1; 10 bases agree with TRBD1. V shed 2 bases, J shed 4 bases, and the junction held 3 bases outside the gene matches. Germline V gives CDR1 SGHNT, CDR2 YYREEE (reference sequence). CDR3 size: 15 residues. CDR3 protein: CASSFDRGLYNEQFF. In nucleotides, the CDR3 is TGTGCCAGCAGCTTCGACAGGGGGCTTTACAATGAGCAGTTCTTC.

The V call is TRBV7-9, the J call TRBJ1-4; tentative D call: TRBD1 (5 bases). The V end lost 0 bases, the J end lost 10 bases, and 15 bases lay between the germline ends. Germline V lookup: CDR1 SEHNR, CDR2 FQNEAQ (reference sequence). The CDR3 loop spans 15 amino acids. The CDR3 loop is CASSLANTGLGKLFF. The CDR3 coding sequence is TGTGCCAGCAGCTTAGCCAACACAGGTTTGGGAAAACTGTTTTTT.

The chain uses TRBV27 and TRBJ2-7, with 10 bases aligning to TRBD1. V lost 6 bases and J lost 4; bases outside the gene matches: 6. The CDR3 covers 14 residues. CDR1 is MNHEY, CDR2 SMNVEV, per germline (reference sequence). The CDR3 DNA reads TGTGCCAGCAGCGCCGGGACAGGGGTGTACGAGCAGTACTTC. Translating it yields CASSAGTGVYEQYF.

CDR3 DNA sequence: TGTGCCTCCTGGGTGGGACTAGCAACAGATACGCAGTATTTT. Its protein product is CASWVGLATDTQYF. The chain uses TRBV10-3 and TRBJ2-3; 9 nucleotides align to TRBD2. The CDR3 extends over 14 amino acids. Germline V gene lookup returns CDR1 ENHRY and CDR2 SYGVKD. The J segment lost 3 bases and the V segment lost 11 bases, leaving 9 bases of the junction unmatched.

The rearrangement uses TRBV11-2 and TRBJ2-1; D is possibly TRBD2 (5 bases). Germline V gives CDR1 SGHAT, CDR2 FQNNGV. Trimming shortened V by 1 base and J by 0 bases, and 13 bases separated the two germline ends. The length of the CDR3 is 17 residues. CDR3: CASSLVSHGVSYNEQFF. The CDR3 DNA is TGTGCCAGCAGCTTAGTGAGCCACGGGGTCTCCTACAATGAGCAGTTCTTC.

The V call is TRBV7-9, the J call TRBJ2-7; a weak D match, TRBD2 (5 bases). V lost 0 bases and J 3 bases, leaving 12 bases between the germline ends. The CDR3 length is 15 residues. Per the germline V gene, CDR1 is SEHNR and CDR2 is FQNEAQ (reference sequence). The CDR3 here is CASSLARVRVYEQYF. The DNA of the CDR3 is TGTGCCAGCAGCTTAGCGAGAGTGAGGGTCTACGAGCAGTACTTC.

A single count supports this clone. The chain joins TRBV5-1 to TRBJ2-1; TRBD1 aligns across 10 bases. Germline assignment: CDR1 SGHRS and CDR2 YFSETQ. V shed 4 bases, J shed 6 bases, and the junction held 7 bases outside the gene matches. CDR3 size: 15 residues. The CDR3 DNA reads TGCGCCAGCAGCGTGCGGACAGGGGGTTCCAATGAGCAGTTCTTC. Amino acids: CASSVRTGGSNEQFF.

V and J are TRBV6-5 and TRBJ1-6; no reliable D call. The germline V gene encodes CDR1 MNHEY and CDR2 SVGAGI. Trimming shortened V by 5 bases and J by 5 bases, and 10 bases separated the two germline ends. The CDR3 extends over 14 amino acids. The DNA for the CDR3 is TGTGCCAGCAGTCCCCCCCAGAATAATTCACCCCTCCACTTT. Translating it yields CASSPPQNNSPLHF.

V usage is TRBV10-3 and J usage is TRBJ1-4; D may be TRBD1 (6 bases). The CDR3 contains 13 residues. The germline V gene has CDR1 ENHRY and CDR2 SYGVKD. Trimming left V 4 bases short and J 5 bases short, with 8 bases between. DNA of the CDR3: TGTGCCATCAGTGGAGGGACAAATGAAAAACTGTTTTTT. Translation gives CAISGGTNEKLFF.

J is TRBJ1-1 and V is TRBV5-1; TRBD1 matches 7 bases. This CDR3 spans 14 amino acids. V trimming: 2 bases; J trimming: 5 bases; junction bases outside the gene matches: 6. Germline V gene sequence: CDR1 SGHRS, CDR2 YFSETQ. CDR3 nucleotides: TGCGCCAGCAGCTTCGGGACAGAAGGGACTGAAGCTTTCTTT. It is translated as CASSFGTEGTEAFF. The full variable domain, rest sourced from reference TRBV5-1 and TRBJ1-1, is KAGVTQTPRYLIKTRGQQVTLSCSPISGHRSVSWYQQTPGQGLQFLFEYFSETQRNKGNFPGRFSGRQFSNSRSEMNVSTLELGDSALYLCASSFGTEGTEAFFGQGTRLTVV.

Only a few counts were recorded for this clone. This chain connects TRBV3-1 (or the pseudogene TRBV3-2) to TRBJ2-7; 7 bases align to TRBD2. From germline, CDR1 is LGHDT and CDR2 YNNKEL (reference sequence). Germline trimming cut 5 bases from V and 6 bases from J; bases unmatched to any gene: 7. This CDR3 is built from 13 residues. CDR3 in DNA: TGTGCCAGCAGCTCCCGACTAGCTCCCGAGCAGTACTTC. It specifies CASSSRLAPEQYF.

This rearrangement joins TRBV7-3 to TRBJ2-6; 7 bases agree with TRBD1. V lost 6 bases to trimming and J lost 4 bases; unmatched junction nucleotides: 3. Germline V gene lookup returns CDR1 SGHTA and CDR2 FQGTGA. The CDR3 is made up of 14 amino acids. The CDR3 bases are TGTGCCAGCAGTACAGGGGCCGGGGCCAACGTCCTGACTTTC. Translated: CASSTGAGANVLTF.

The rearrangement joins TRBV25-1 to TRBJ1-4; a weak D match, TRBD1 (6 bases). Germline-derived CDR1 and CDR2 are MGHDK and SYGVNS. This CDR3 contains 14 residues. Trimming removed 2 bases from V and 13 bases from J, with 17 bases in between. As DNA, the CDR3 is TGTGCCAGCAGTGAAGTCGGGGACAAGAGGGCACTGTTTTTT. This codes for CASSEVGDKRALFF. The full variable domain, completed using reference TRBV25-1 and TRBJ1-4, is EADIYQTPRYLVIGTGKKITLECSQTMGHDKMYWYQQDPGMELHLIHYSYGVNSTEKGDLSSESTVSRIRTEHFPLTLESARPSHTSQYLCASSEVGDKRALFFGSGTQLSVL.

The chain links TRBV7-6 to TRBJ2-7; D gene ambiguous. The CDR3 has 13 residues. V shed 1 base and J shed 7 bases, with 11 bases lying between them. The V gene's germline CDR1 is SGHVS and CDR2 FNYEAQ. CDR3 coding DNA: TGTGCCAGCAGCTTAGGCTGGAGTGAGGAGCAGTACTTC. It yields the protein CASSLGWSEEQYF.

V and J are TRBV7-6 and TRBJ2-3, with 8 positions matching TRBD1. The J segment lost 1 base and the V segment lost 5 bases, leaving 2 bases of the junction unmatched. CDR3 size: 14 residues. The germline V gene has CDR1 SGHVS and CDR2 FNYEAQ. This CDR3 reads CASSLDRGTDTQYF. The CDR3 bases are TGTGCCAGCAGCCTGGACAGGGGCACAGATACGCAGTATTTT.

The chain uses TRBV27 and TRBJ1-2; unclear D gene. Per germline, CDR1 MNHEY and CDR2 SMNVEV (reference sequence). Trimming pared 6 bases from V and 8 bases from J, leaving 22 bases between. CDR3 length: 15 amino acids. The CDR3 DNA reads as TGTGCCAGCAGACCTGCCTTGGGCACACCCGGCGGCTACACCTTC. Translation gives CASRPALGTPGGYTF.

The chain is built from TRBV21-1 and TRBJ2-5; the table's D call TRBD2 went unverified against the DNA. TRBV21-1 represents a pseudogene. CDR3 length: 16 residues. CDR3 nucleotide sequence: TGTGCCAGCAAGAGAAGTTGGACGCAGTCGGGGGAGACCCAGTACTTC. Its protein product is CASKRSWTQSGETQYF.

This rearrangement joins TRBV6-5 to TRBJ1-6; D might be TRBD1 (5 bases). CDR3 length equals 13 residues. Trimming removed 7 bases at V and 10 bases at J, with 14 bases between. The V gene's germline CDR1 is MNHEY and CDR2 SVGAGI. This chain's CDR3 is CASTETEGSPLHF. The DNA for the CDR3 is TGTGCCAGCACGGAGACAGAAGGCTCACCCCTCCACTTT.

Only a few counts were recorded for this clone. The genes are TRBV18 and TRBJ1-1; TRBD1 might be the D (6 bases). V lost 2 bases and J lost 5, with 12 bases in between. The CDR3 covers 14 residues. Germline loops: CDR1 KGHSH, CDR2 LQKENI. The CDR3 region is CASSPTGLRTEAFF. DNA of the CDR3: TGTGCCAGCTCACCAACAGGGTTGAGGACTGAAGCTTTCTTT.

In the case of this clone: At one end, the junction sequence differs from germline, possibly due to a read error. The chain combines TRBV7-2 with TRBJ1-2, with 9 bases aligning to TRBD1. CDR3 size: 14 residues. The germline CDR1 and CDR2 sequences are SGHTA and FQGNSA. DNA of the CDR3: TGTGCCAGCAGATTCATTACAGGGGGCGCGAGGCCATTTTTC. This codes for CASRFITGGARPFF. Complete variable domain (other parts from reference TRBV7-2 and TRBJ1-2): GAGVSQSPSNKVTEKGKDVELRCDPISGHTALYWYRQSLGQGLEFLIYFQGNSAPDKSGLPSDRFSAERTGGSVSTLTIQRTQQEDSAVYLCASRFITGGARPFFGSGTRLTVV.

The rearrangement joins TRBV20-1 to TRBJ2-7; possibly TRBD1 for D (5 bases). The CDR3 has 11 amino acids. V shed 2 bases and J shed 4 bases, with 6 bases lying between them. The V gene's germline CDR1 is DFQATT and CDR2 SNEGSKA (reference sequence). The CDR3, as DNA: TGCAGTGCTAGACAGGGATACGAGCAGTACTTC. Translating gives CSARQGYEQYF.

The chain is built from TRBV5-1 and TRBJ1-6; D uncertain. This CDR3 spans 16 amino acids. Per germline, CDR1 SGHRS and CDR2 YFSETQ. Trimming removed 0 bases from V and 0 bases from J, with 7 bases in between. The CDR3 DNA is TGCGCCAGCAGCTTGGGGGCCCTCTCCTATAATTCACCCCTCCACTTT. It is translated as CASSLGALSYNSPLHF.

The chain joins TRBV5-6 to TRBJ2-3; D is unresolved. This CDR3 region has 13 residues. Germline CDR1 SGHDT, CDR2 YYEEEE. V lost 4 bases to trimming and J lost 0 bases, with 6 bases between them. The CDR3 region is CASSGQSTDTQYF. Here the CDR3 DNA reads TGTGCCAGCAGCGGGCAGAGCACAGATACGCAGTATTTT.

This clone was seen a handful of times. The chain recombines TRBV9 with TRBJ1-2; D call uncertain. V was shortened by 0 bases and J by 6 bases, with 12 bases between the two germline ends. This CDR3 is built from 14 residues. Germline CDR1 and CDR2: SGDLS and YYNGEE. The CDR3 region is CASSVGGIRDGYTF. The CDR3 bases are TGTGCCAGCAGCGTAGGAGGGATTAGGGATGGCTACACCTTC. Looking up the rest from reference TRBV9 and TRBJ1-2 gives the full variable domain: DSGVTQTPKHLITATGQRVTLRCSPRSGDLSVYWYQQSLDQGLQFLIQYYNGEERAKGNILERFSAQQFPDLHSELNLSSLELGDSALYFCASSVGGIRDGYTFGSGTRLTVV.

The CDR3 DNA follows: TGTGCCGGGCAGGGGGAAGAAGAAAAACTGTTTTTT. Translated, it gives CAGQGEEEKLFF. This chain links TRBV10-3 with TRBJ1-4; 7 positions agree with TRBD1. Losses at the gene ends were 11 bases for V and 8 bases for J; bases not matched to a gene: 8. Germline CDR1 ENHRY, CDR2 SYGVKD. CDR3 size: 12 residues.

V usage is TRBV5-6 and J usage is TRBJ1-2; D remains ambiguous. CDR3 length: 14 amino acids. Germline V gives CDR1 SGHDT, CDR2 YYEEEE. Trimming removed 1 base at V and 8 bases at J, with 15 bases between. Here the CDR3 reads CASSLRGEPGGYTF. DNA of the CDR3: TGTGCCAGCAGCTTGCGCGGGGAGCCGGGCGGCTACACCTTC.

This chain uses TRBV2 with TRBJ2-5; 9 bases agree with TRBD1. CDR1 is SNHLY and CDR2 is FYNNEI in the germline V gene. The CDR3 has 14 residues. J lost 2 bases, V lost 3 bases, and 1 base had no gene match. CDR3 loop: CASSDDRGQETQYF. In nucleotides, the CDR3 is TGTGCCAGCAGTGACGACAGGGGGCAAGAGACCCAGTACTTC.

The gene calls are TRBV5-1 and TRBJ2-3; 11 bases are a match to TRBD2. V gave up 0 bases and J gave up 2 bases; unmatched junction bases: 5. The CDR3 has 17 residues. Per the germline V gene, CDR1 is SGHRS and CDR2 is YFSETQ. The CDR3 sequence: CASSLALAGGVTDTQYF. The DNA for the CDR3 is TGCGCCAGCAGCTTGGCCTTAGCGGGGGGGGTCACAGATACGCAGTATTTT.

The chain is built from TRBV29-1 and TRBJ2-3, with 13 positions matching TRBD2. This CDR3 region has 12 residues. Germline V gene sequence: CDR1 SQVTM, CDR2 ANQGSEA. The CDR3 DNA is TGCAGTATGGGACTAGCGGGAAATACGCAGTATTTT. It codes for CSMGLAGNTQYF.